The clone carrying this TCR beta chain came up a few times. Its antigen is not known. The data stem from a study of T cell repertoires in cytomegalovirus infection. Study as a whole: HLA-C-restricted CMV epitopes, recently identified, and well-studied HLA-B-restricted ones were used by the study.

Looked up from germline, CDR1 is SGHTA and CDR2 is FQGNSA. Germline trimming cut 5 bases from V and 5 bases from J; bases unmatched to any gene: 10. This CDR3 is 16 amino acids long. Each CDR3 protein gets one entry after TCRdb re-called the reads with MiXCR. The sample has approximately 310,000 distinct CDR3 sequences; around 25% are singletons. Overall study findings and caveats: In two of eight donors, the top clonotype was HLA-C-restricted CMV-specific.

The chain is built from TRBV7-2 and TRBJ2-2; 8 bases match TRBD2. The source is a human donor in good health (CMV status not recorded). Some clones in this sample may be carry-over from other donors' samples. The specimen was cultured PBMCs, collected from culture after CMV antigen stimulation. CDR3 loop: CASSLRTSIGTGELFF. Written as DNA, the CDR3 is TGTGCCAGCAGCCTACGGACTAGCATTGGGACCGGGGAGCTGTTTTTT. Full variable domain (outside the CDR3, taken from reference TRBV7-2 and TRBJ2-2): GAGVSQSPSNKVTEKGKDVELRCDPISGHTALYWYRQSLGQGLEFLIYFQGNSAPDKSGLPSDRFSAERTGGSVSTLTIQRTQQEDSAVYLCASSLRTSIGTGELFFGEGSRLTVL.